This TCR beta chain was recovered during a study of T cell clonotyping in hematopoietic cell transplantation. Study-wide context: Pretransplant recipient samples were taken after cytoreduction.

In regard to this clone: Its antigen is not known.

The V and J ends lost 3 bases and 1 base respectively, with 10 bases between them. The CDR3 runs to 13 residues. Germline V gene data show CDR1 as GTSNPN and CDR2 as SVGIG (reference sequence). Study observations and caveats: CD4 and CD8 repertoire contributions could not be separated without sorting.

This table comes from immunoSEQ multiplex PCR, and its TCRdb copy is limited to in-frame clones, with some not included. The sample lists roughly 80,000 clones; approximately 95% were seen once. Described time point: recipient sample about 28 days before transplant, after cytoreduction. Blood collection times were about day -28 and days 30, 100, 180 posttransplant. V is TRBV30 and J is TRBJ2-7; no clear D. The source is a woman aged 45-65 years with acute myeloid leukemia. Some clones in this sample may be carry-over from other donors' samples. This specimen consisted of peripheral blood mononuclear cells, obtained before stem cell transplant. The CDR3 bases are TGTGCCTGGAGCGCCGGGTGGTCCTACGAGCAGTACTTC. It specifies CAWSAGWSYEQYF.